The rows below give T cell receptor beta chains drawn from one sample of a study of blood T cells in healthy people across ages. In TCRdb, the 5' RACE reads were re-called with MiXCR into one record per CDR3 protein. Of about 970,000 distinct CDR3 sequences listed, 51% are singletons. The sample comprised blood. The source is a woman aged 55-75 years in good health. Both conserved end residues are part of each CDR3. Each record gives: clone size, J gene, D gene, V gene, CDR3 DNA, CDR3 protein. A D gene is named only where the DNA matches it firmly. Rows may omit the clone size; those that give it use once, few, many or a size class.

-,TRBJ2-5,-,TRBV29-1,TGCAGCTCGGGGCTGGCCAGGGGGACCCAGTACTTC,CSSGLARGTQYF
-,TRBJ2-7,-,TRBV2,TGTGCCAGCACCGTTAAGGGGTTCGGCGAGCAGTACTTC,CASTVKGFGEQYF
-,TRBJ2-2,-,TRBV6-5,TGTGCCAGCAGTTACAGGTGGCGCGGAACGAACACCGGGGAGCTGTTTTTT,CASSYRWRGTNTGELFF
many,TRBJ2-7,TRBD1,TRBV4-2,TGTGCCAGCAGCCCGGACAGGGGGCGATACGAGCAGTACTTC,CASSPDRGRYEQYF
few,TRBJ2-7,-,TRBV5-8,TGTGCCAGCAGCTTGGGATGGGGAAACTACGAGCAGTACTTC,CASSLGWGNYEQYF
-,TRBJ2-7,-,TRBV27,TGTGCCAGCAGTTTCAGGTGGCAGTCCCCCCACGAGCAGTACTTC,CASSFRWQSPHEQYF
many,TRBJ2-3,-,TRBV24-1,TGTGCCACCAGTGATTCGGCCAGACCGGGAGATACGCAGTATTTT,CATSDSARPGDTQYF
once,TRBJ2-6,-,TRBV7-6,TGTGCCAGCAGCTCCCCGAGGGGTTTGGCTAGCTCTGGGGCCAACGTCCTGACTTTC,CASSSPRGLASSGANVLTF
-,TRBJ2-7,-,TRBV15,TGTGCCACCAGCAGAGATCCAGGGATCTACGAGCAGTACTTC,CATSRDPGIYEQYF
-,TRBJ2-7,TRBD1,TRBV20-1,TGCAGTGTTGGACAGGACGACTCCTACGAGCAGTACTTC,CSVGQDDSYEQYF
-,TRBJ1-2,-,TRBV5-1,TGCGCCAGCAGCTTGGAGCCAGGCGTCTATGGCTACACCTTC,CASSLEPGVYGYTF
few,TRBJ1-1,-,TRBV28,TGTGCCAGTGAGGAGGGGCCCATGAACACTGAAGCTTTCTTT,CASEEGPMNTEAFF
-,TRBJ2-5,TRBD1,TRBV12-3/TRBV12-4,TGTGTCAGCAGTTTCCACCAAATACAGGGGCTCGGAGAGACCCAGTACTTC,CVSSFHQIQGLGETQYF
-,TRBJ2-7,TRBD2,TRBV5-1,TGCGCCAGCAGCTTCAACCCAATCGGACTAGCGGGATCAAGCTCCTACAATGAGCAGTACTTC,CASSFNPIGLAGSSSYNEQYF
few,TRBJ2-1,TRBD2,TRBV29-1,TGCAGCGCCCGGACTAGTTCGAGTGAGCAGTTCTTC,CSARTSSSEQFF
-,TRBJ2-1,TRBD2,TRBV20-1,TGCAGTGCCGCTAGCGGGAGCTACAATGAGCAGTTCTTC,CSAASGSYNEQFF
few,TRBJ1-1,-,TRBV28,TGTGCCAGCAGGCGGGACACCCCTGCGAGCGATTTCTTT,CASRRDTPASDFF
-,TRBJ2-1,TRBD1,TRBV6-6,TGTGCCAGCAGTGGACAGGGGAAGGCCTACAATGAGCAGTTCTTC,CASSGQGKAYNEQFF
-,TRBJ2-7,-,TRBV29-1,TGCAACGTTTTCTTTGGACCCTACGAGCAGTACTTC,CNVFFGPYEQYF
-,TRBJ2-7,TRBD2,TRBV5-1,TGCGCCAGCAGCTTGGGACCGGGACTAGGCTACGAGCAGTACTTC,CASSLGPGLGYEQYF
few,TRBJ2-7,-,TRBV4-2,TGTGCCAGCAGCCAAGAGGTCAGAGACTGGGAGCAGTACTTC,CASSQEVRDWEQYF
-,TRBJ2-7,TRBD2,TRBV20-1,TGCAGTGCTAGGGCGGGAGGAGTTTACGAGCAGTACTTC,CSARAGGVYEQYF
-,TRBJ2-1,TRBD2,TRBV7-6,TGTGCCAGCAGCTCGTATAGCGGGAGGGCCGGGGAGCAGTTCTTC,CASSSYSGRAGEQFF
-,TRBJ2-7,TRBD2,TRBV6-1,TGTGCCAGCTTCTGGGGGGGGAGTTACGAGCAGTACTTC,CASFWGGSYEQYF
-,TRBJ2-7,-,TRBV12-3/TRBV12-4,TGTGCCAGCAGTTTGAGGGGGGACGCCTACGAGCAGTACTTC,CASSLRGDAYEQYF
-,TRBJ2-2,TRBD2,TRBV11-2,TGTGCCAGCAGCTTAGTAGGCGGGAGGGCGAACACCGGGGAGCTGTTTTTT,CASSLVGGRANTGELFF
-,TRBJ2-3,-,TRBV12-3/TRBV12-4,TGTGCCAGCAGTAAGAGCGGGTTGGCCACAGATACGCAGTATTTT,CASSKSGLATDTQYF
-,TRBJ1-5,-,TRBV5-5,TGTGCCAGCAGCTCAGAGACACAATATCAGCCCCAGCATTTT,CASSSETQYQPQHF
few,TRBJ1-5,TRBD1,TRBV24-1,TGTGCCACCAGTGATTCACATGGACAGGGTTGGAGTCAGCCCCAGCATTTT,CATSDSHGQGWSQPQHF
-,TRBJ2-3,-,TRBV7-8,TGTGCCAGCAGCCTGGGACCGTCGGTTGATACGCAGTATTTT,CASSLGPSVDTQYF
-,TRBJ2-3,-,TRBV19,TGTGCCAGTACCCTGACAGGGACTCCCACAGATACGCAGTATTTT,CASTLTGTPTDTQYF
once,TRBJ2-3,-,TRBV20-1,TGCAGCACCACCTATTTGGGGGGCACAGATACGCAGTATTTT,CSTTYLGGTDTQYF
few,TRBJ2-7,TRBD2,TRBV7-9,TGTGCCAGCAGCTCGGGACTAGCGGGAGGAGCCTCCGAGCAGTACTTC,CASSSGLAGGASEQYF
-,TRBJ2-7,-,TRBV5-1,TGCGCCAGCAGCTTGTCTCCGCGTGTCATCACAGGCTACGAGCAGTACTTC,CASSLSPRVITGYEQYF
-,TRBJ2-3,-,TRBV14,TGTGCCAGCAGCCAAGATTCCGGAGGGGTTACAGATACGCAGTATTTT,CASSQDSGGVTDTQYF
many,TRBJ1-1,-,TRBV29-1,TGCAGCGTCCTGAACACTGAAGCTTTCTTT,CSVLNTEAFF
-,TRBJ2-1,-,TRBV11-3,TGTGCCAGCAGCTTAGCGTCTAGCGATTTCCGTGAGCAGTTCTTC,CASSLASSDFREQFF
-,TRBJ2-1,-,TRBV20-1,TGCAGTGCTACGACTGACAAGGGCACCTACAATGAGCAGTTCTTC,CSATTDKGTYNEQFF